The next 13 T cell receptor beta chains were all read from a single sample in a study of cytomegalovirus exposure and HLA in healthy donors. It was with 60 Vbeta and 13 Jbeta primers that the PCR ran. The table came from immunoSEQ multiplex PCR; TCRdb's copy has only in-frame clones and leaves some out. The sample has over 100,000 clones, and its top ten clones hold around 6.5%. The specimen was PBMCs. The receptors stem from a man aged 35 to 55 in good health and CMV-seropositive.

The chain couples TRBV15 to TRBJ2-1, with 10 bases aligning to TRBD2. J was trimmed by 5 bases and V by 0 bases; bases with no gene match: 7. CDR1 is LNHNV, CDR2 YYDKDF, per germline (reference sequence). The CDR3 totals 17 residues. CDR3 residues: CATSRDKAGGPNNEQFF. The DNA of the CDR3 is TGTGCCACCAGCAGAGATAAAGCGGGAGGGCCTAACAATGAGCAGTTCTTC. The entire variable domain, with the rest obtained from reference TRBV15 and TRBJ2-1, is as follows: DAMVIQNPRYQVTQFGKPVTLSCSQTLNHNVMYWYQQKSSQAPKLLFHYYDKDFNNEADTPDNFQSRRPNTSFCFLDIRSPGLGDTAMYLCATSRDKAGGPNNEQFFGPGTRLTVL.

The chain uses TRBV27 and TRBJ2-2, with 7 bases matching TRBD1. In germline, CDR1 is MNHEY, CDR2 SMNVEV (reference sequence). The CDR3 has 16 residues. V trimming: 5 bases; J trimming: 5 bases; junction bases outside the gene matches: 11. Here the CDR3 DNA reads TGTGCCAGCAGTCTAGTACGGGACAGCCTTACCGGGGAGCTGTTTTTT. Amino acid sequence: CASSLVRDSLTGELFF.

CDR3 bases: TGTGCCAGCAGCTTAATCCACACAACCTACGAGCAGTACTTC. Translating it yields CASSLIHTTYEQYF. The chain links TRBV7-8 to TRBJ2-7; D is unclear. The V end lost 2 bases, the J end lost 2 bases, and 10 bases lay between the germline ends. Germline assignment: CDR1 SGHVS and CDR2 FQNEAQ. The CDR3 spans 14 residues.

V and J are TRBV27 and TRBJ2-1, with 9 bases that match TRBD2. J gave up 0 bases and V 3 bases, and 0 bases lay outside the gene matches. Germline CDR1 and CDR2: MNHEY and SMNVEV (reference sequence). This CDR3 contains 15 residues. The CDR3 sequence is CASSFSGSSYNEQFF. The CDR3 DNA sequence: TGTGCCAGCAGTTTTAGCGGGAGCTCCTACAATGAGCAGTTCTTC.

In DNA form, the CDR3 reads TGTGCCAGTAGTCTTCAGAGCGGGAGGAAGAGTAGAACCGGGGAGCTGTTTTTT. Translating gives CASSLQSGRKSRTGELFF. The chain has TRBV19 and TRBJ2-2; 9 bases map to TRBD2. J lost 5 bases, V lost 5 bases, and 15 bases had no gene match. The germline V gene encodes CDR1 LNHDA and CDR2 SQIVND (reference sequence). This CDR3 has 18 amino acids.

This rearrangement joins TRBV4-1 to TRBJ2-2; TRBD2 matches at 8 bases. The CDR3 contains 18 residues. CDR1 and CDR2 from the germline V gene are MGHRA and YSYEKL. The V segment lost 2 bases and the J segment 5 bases; nucleotides outside the gene matches: 13. As DNA, the CDR3 is TGCGCCAGCAGCCAAATAGGGAGCGGGAGACGGGGGACCGGGGAGCTGTTTTTT. It encodes CASSQIGSGRRGTGELFF.

The chain employs TRBV5-4 and TRBJ1-1; weak D call: TRBD1 (5 bases). Germline CDR1 SGHNT, CDR2 YYREEE (reference sequence). This CDR3 comprises 13 residues. The V end was cut by 4 bases, the J end by 0 bases, with 7 bases between. The CDR3: CASSPRVNTEAFF. DNA for the CDR3: TGTGCCAGCAGCCCCAGGGTGAACACTGAAGCTTTCTTT.

The J gene is TRBJ2-7, the V gene TRBV11-1; no definite D call. This CDR3 has 13 amino acids. The V end was cut by 1 base, the J end by 0 bases, with 4 bases between. The V gene's germline CDR1 is SGHAT and CDR2 FQDESV (reference sequence). CDR3 protein: CASSLDGSYEQYF. CDR3 coding DNA: TGTGCCAGCAGCTTAGACGGCTCCTACGAGCAGTACTTC.

The rearrangement links TRBV4-1 to TRBJ2-3; D might be TRBD1 (5 bases). The CDR3 runs 17 residues. V lost 4 bases, J lost 5 bases, and 22 bases lay in between. The V gene's germline CDR1 is MGHRA and CDR2 YSYEKL. CDR3 sequence (DNA): TGCGCCAGCAGCCGCCTCCTGGCCTACACAAGGGGAGATACGCAGTATTTT. Translation: CASSRLLAYTRGDTQYF.

V and J are TRBV19 and TRBJ2-3; D is perhaps TRBD2 (6 bases). The CDR3 is made up of 13 amino acids. Germline V gene data show CDR1 as LNHDA and CDR2 as SQIVND (reference sequence). V was shortened by 8 bases and J by 8 bases, with 17 bases between the two germline ends. The CDR3 coding sequence is TGTGCCAGTTGGTCACTGCGGGAAGGTACGCAGTATTTT. The encoded protein is CASWSLREGTQYF.

This chain uses TRBV7-9 with TRBJ2-3, with TRBD2 as a possible D gene (5 bases). V was trimmed by 2 bases and J by 5 bases, leaving 8 bases between them. Per the germline V gene, CDR1 is SEHNR and CDR2 is FQNEAQ (reference sequence). This CDR3 contains 13 residues. In nucleotides, the CDR3 is TGTGCCAGCAGCTTACCGGGGAGAGATACGCAGTATTTT. It specifies CASSLPGRDTQYF.

J is TRBJ2-7 and V is TRBV29-1, with 8 bases aligning to TRBD2. Losses at the gene ends were 5 bases for V and 4 bases for J; bases not matched to a gene: 4. The CDR3 loop spans 12 amino acids. CDR1 is SQVTM and CDR2 is ANQGSEA in the germline V gene. The CDR3 DNA is TGCAGCGTTCCCGGGGGGGGATACGAGCAGTACTTC. Residues: CSVPGGGYEQYF.

The rearrangement links TRBV19 to TRBJ2-7; no firm D call. CDR1 is LNHDA and CDR2 is SQIVND in the germline V gene (reference sequence). The CDR3 extends over 13 amino acids. The V and J ends lost 8 bases and 3 bases respectively, with 14 bases between them. CDR3 loop: CASLPRQCYEQYF. The CDR3 DNA sequence: TGTGCCAGTCTTCCGAGACAATGCTACGAGCAGTACTTC. Combining the CDR3 with reference TRBV19 and TRBJ2-7 gives the whole variable domain DGGITQSPKYLFRKEGQNVTLSCEQNLNHDAMYWYRQDPGQGLRLIYYSQIVNDFQKGDIAEGYSVSREKKESFPLTVTSAQKNPTAFYLCASLPRQCYEQYFGPGTRLTVT.